The 9 T cell receptor beta chains presented below share a single source sample, sequenced in a study of identifying expanded T cells in peripheral blood. TCRdb keeps only in-frame clones here, not all; method: immunoSEQ multiplex PCR. This table holds approximately 85,000 clones, about 83% found once. The source material was blood. The receptors stem from a person between 18 and 75 years old in good health.

This clone has a count of ten or more. The gene calls are TRBV7-6 and TRBJ2-7; tentative D call: TRBD1 (5 bases). Trimming shortened V by 2 bases and J by 5 bases, and 10 bases separated the two germline ends. The CDR3 is 13 residues long. Per the germline V gene, CDR1 is SGHVS and CDR2 is FNYEAQ. The CDR3 DNA reads as TGTGCCAGCAGCTTAATAACGGACAACGAGCAGTACTTC. Its protein product is CASSLITDNEQYF.

A single count supports this clone. This chain uses TRBV28 with TRBJ1-2, with D perhaps TRBD1 (6 bases). The CDR3 has 15 residues. Per the germline V gene, CDR1 is MDHEN and CDR2 is SYDVKM. V was cut by 1 base and J by 0 bases, with 9 bases left in between. The CDR3 DNA follows: TGTGCCAGCAGTTTATTGGCAGGGGCTAACTATGGCTACACCTTC. It encodes CASSLLAGANYGYTF.

J is TRBJ2-5 and V is TRBV6-6; 9 positions match TRBD2. CDR1 is MNHNY and CDR2 is SVGAGI in the germline V gene (reference sequence). The CDR3 has 15 residues. J lost 5 bases, V lost 0 bases, and 4 bases had no gene match. CDR3: CASSYSSGSGETQYF. The DNA for the CDR3 is TGTGCCAGCAGTTACTCTAGCGGGAGTGGGGAGACCCAGTACTTC.

This clone was found a few times. The rearrangement links TRBV9 to TRBJ2-1; 10 nucleotides match TRBD2. V shed 0 bases, J shed 5 bases, and the junction held 2 bases outside the gene matches. This CDR3 contains 15 residues. The V gene's germline CDR1 is SGDLS and CDR2 YYNGEE. The CDR3 nucleotides read TGTGCCAGCAGCGTAGGGACTAGCGGACACAATGAGCAGTTCTTC. Its protein product is CASSVGTSGHNEQFF.

The chain joins TRBV7-3 to TRBJ2-1, with no clear D. The CDR3 runs to 19 residues. The germline gives CDR1 SGHTA, CDR2 FQGTGA. The V end was cut by 5 bases, the J end by 0 bases, with 23 bases between. In nucleotides, the CDR3 is TGTGCCAGCAGCCCGACGGGTTTTACCTCCCCGAGCTCCTACAATGAGCAGTTCTTC. Protein: CASSPTGFTSPSSYNEQFF. Full variable domain (remainder filled in from reference TRBV7-3 and TRBJ2-1): GAGVSQTPSNKVTEKGKYVELRCDPISGHTALYWYRQSLGQGPEFLIYFQGTGAADDSGLPNDRFFAVRPEGSVSTLKIQRTERGDSAVYLCASSPTGFTSPSSYNEQFFGPGTRLTVL.

As regards this clone: Other DNA sequences in this specimen translate into the identical CDR3. The chain uses TRBV2 and TRBJ2-1; D is undetermined. The CDR3 consists of 13 residues. The V gene's germline CDR1 is SNHLY and CDR2 FYNNEI. V dropped 6 bases and J dropped 1 base, with 7 bases sitting between them. The chain's CDR3 is CASRTVSYNEQFF. The CDR3 DNA reads TGTGCCAGCAGGACTGTGTCCTACAATGAGCAGTTCTTC.

This chain connects TRBV28 to TRBJ2-5; no clear D gene. Per the germline V gene, CDR1 is MDHEN and CDR2 is SYDVKM. The V end was cut by 4 bases, the J end by 2 bases, with 14 bases between. The CDR3 contains 15 residues. The CDR3 region is CASSSITGRQETQYF. The CDR3 nucleotides read TGTGCCAGCAGTTCCATAACGGGTCGGCAAGAGACCCAGTACTTC.

This chain uses TRBV7-9 with TRBJ1-4; 9 positions match TRBD1. Per germline, CDR1 SEHNR and CDR2 FQNEAQ (reference sequence). The CDR3 consists of 14 residues. V dropped 5 bases and J dropped 7; count of bases not matched to a gene: 5. The CDR3 reads CASSVDRGSEKLFF. CDR3 coding DNA: TGTGCCAGCAGCGTCGACAGGGGGAGTGAAAAACTGTTTTTT.

The V and J genes are TRBV29-1 and TRBJ2-2, with 7 bases fitting TRBD2. After removal of 7 bases from V and 0 bases from J, the junction contained 5 bases not matched to a gene. The CDR3 is 14 amino acids. Germline values: CDR1 SQVTM, CDR2 ANQGSEA. The CDR3 sequence is CSAGGSSNTGELFF. The CDR3 DNA reads as TGCAGCGCCGGCGGGAGCTCGAACACCGGGGAGCTGTTTTTT.